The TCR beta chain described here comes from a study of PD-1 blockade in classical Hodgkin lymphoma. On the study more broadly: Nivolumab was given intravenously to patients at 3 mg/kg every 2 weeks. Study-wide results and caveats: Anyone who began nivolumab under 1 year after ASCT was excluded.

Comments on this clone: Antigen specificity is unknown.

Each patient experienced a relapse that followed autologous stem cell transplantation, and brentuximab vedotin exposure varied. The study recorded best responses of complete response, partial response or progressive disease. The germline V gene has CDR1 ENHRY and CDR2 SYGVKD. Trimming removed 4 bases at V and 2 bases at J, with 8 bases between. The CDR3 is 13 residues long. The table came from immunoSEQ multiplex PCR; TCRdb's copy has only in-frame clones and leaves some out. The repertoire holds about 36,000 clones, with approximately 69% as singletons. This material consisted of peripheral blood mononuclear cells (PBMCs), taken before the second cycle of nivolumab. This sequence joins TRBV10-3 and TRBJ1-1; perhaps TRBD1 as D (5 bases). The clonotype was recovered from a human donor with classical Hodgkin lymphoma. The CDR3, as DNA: TGTGCCATCAGTGCACAGGCTAACACTGAAGCTTTCTTT. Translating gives CAISAQANTEAFF.